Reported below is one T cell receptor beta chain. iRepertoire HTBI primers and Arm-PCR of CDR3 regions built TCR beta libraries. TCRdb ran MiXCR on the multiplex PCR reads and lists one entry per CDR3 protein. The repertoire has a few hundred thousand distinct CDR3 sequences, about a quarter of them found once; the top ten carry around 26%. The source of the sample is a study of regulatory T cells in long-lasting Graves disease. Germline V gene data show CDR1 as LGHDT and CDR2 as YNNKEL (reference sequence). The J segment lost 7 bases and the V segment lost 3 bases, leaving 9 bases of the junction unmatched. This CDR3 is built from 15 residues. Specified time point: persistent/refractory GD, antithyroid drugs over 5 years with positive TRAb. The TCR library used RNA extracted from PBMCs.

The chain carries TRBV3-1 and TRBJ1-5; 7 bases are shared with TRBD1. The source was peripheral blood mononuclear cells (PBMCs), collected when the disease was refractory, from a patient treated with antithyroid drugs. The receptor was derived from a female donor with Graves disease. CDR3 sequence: CASSHQGGTGQPQHF. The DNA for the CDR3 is TGTGCCAGCAGCCACCAGGGGGGGACGGGGCAGCCCCAGCATTTT.